This T cell receptor beta chain was recorded in a study of T-cell reconstitution after alpha-beta-depleted transplantation in children. The TCRbeta library incorporated unique molecular identifiers. MiXCR, applied by TCRdb to the PCR reads, yields one record per CDR3 protein. The sample carries 350,000 to 450,000 distinct CDR3 sequences, roughly 22% recorded once. This CDR3 is built from 14 residues. With V trimmed by 9 bases and J by 2 bases, 10 bases remained unmatched. Germline V lookup: CDR1 SGHTA, CDR2 FQGNSA. This TCR was sampled from a human donor who donated a stem cell graft to a child with acute myeloid leukemia. The sequences come from PBMCs from the stem cell graft donor, collected from the stem cell graft. The rearrangement joins TRBV7-2 to TRBJ2-7, with TRBD2 matching 7 bases. CDR3 residues: CASSGGRLAYEQYF. The DNA for the CDR3 is TGTGCCAGTTCGGGAGGCAGGCTCGCCTACGAGCAGTACTTC. Filled out from reference TRBV7-2 and TRBJ2-7, the complete variable domain reads GAGVSQSPSNKVTEKGKDVELRCDPISGHTALYWYRQSLGQGLEFLIYFQGNSAPDKSGLPSDRFSAERTGGSVSTLTIQRTQQEDSAVYLCASSGGRLAYEQYFGPGTRLTVT.